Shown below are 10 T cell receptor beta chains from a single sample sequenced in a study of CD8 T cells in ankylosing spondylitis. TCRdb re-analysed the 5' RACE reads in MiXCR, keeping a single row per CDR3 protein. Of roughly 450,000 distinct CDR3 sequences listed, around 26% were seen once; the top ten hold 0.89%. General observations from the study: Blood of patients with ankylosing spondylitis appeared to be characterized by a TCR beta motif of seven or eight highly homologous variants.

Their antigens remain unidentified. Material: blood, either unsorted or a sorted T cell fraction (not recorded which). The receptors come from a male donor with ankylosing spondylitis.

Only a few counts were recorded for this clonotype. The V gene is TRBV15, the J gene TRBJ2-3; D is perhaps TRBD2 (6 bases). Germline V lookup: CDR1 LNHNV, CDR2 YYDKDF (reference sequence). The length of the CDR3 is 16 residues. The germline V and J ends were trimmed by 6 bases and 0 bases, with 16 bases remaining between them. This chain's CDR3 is CATRAGTETSTDTQYF. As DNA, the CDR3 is TGTGCCACCAGAGCGGGTACTGAGACTAGCACAGATACGCAGTATTTT.

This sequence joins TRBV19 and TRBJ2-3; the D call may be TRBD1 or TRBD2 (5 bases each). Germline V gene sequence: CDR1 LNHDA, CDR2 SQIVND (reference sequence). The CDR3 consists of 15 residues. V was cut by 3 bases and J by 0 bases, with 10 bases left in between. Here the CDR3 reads CASSMEAGSTDTQYF. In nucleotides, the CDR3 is TGTGCCAGTAGTATGGAGGCAGGGAGCACAGATACGCAGTATTTT.

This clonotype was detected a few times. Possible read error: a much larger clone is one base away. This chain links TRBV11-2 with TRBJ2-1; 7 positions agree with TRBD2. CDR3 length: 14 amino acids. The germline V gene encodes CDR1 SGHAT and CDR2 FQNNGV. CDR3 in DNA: TGTGCCAGCACCTTAGAGGCGGGAGCACGGGAGCAGTTCTTC. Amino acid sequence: CASTLEAGAREQFF.

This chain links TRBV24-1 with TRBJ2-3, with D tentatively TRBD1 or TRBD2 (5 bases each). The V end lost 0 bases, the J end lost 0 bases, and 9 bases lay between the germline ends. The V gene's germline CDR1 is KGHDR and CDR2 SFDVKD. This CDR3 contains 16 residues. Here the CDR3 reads CATSDLRGSSTDTQYF. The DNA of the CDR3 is TGTGCCACCAGTGATTTGCGGGGCTCCAGCACAGATACGCAGTATTTT.

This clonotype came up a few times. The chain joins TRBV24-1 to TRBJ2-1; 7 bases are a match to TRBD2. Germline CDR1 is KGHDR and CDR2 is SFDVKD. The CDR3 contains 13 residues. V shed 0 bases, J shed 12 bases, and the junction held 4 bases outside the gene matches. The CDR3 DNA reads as TGTGCCACCAGTGATTTGGCGGGGGTCTGGCAGTTCTTC. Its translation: CATSDLAGVWQFF.

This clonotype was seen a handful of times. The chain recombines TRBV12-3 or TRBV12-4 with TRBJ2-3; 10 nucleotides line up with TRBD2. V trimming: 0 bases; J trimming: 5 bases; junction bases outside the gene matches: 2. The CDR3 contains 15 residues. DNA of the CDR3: TGTGCCAGCAGTTTAGCCAGCGGGAGGGTAGATACGCAGTATTTT. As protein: CASSLASGRVDTQYF.

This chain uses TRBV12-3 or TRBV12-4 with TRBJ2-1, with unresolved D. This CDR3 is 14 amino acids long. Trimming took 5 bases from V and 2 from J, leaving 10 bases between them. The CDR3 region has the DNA TGTGCCAGCAGTATAGGCCAGACCTACAATGAGCAGTTCTTC. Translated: CASSIGQTYNEQFF.

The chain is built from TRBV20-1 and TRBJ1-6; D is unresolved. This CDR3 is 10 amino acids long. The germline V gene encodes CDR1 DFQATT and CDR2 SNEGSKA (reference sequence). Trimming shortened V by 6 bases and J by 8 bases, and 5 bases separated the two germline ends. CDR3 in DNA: TGCAGTGCCCTCCATTCACCCCTCCACTTT. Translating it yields CSALHSPLHF.

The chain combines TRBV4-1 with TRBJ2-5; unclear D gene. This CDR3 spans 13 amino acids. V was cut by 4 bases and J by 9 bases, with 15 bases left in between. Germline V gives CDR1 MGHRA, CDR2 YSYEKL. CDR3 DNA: TGCGCCAGCAGCCGACTGGGGATCAAGGCCCAGTACTTC. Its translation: CASSRLGIKAQYF.

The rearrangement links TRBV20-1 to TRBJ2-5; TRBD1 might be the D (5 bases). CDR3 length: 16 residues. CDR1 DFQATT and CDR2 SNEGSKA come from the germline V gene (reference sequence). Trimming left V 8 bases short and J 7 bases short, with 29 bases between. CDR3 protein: CSSPRVQGQPMGTQYF. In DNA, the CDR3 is TGCAGTTCTCCTAGGGTCCAGGGCCAACCCATGGGGACCCAGTACTTC.